These T cell receptor beta chains were read from a single sample in a study of blood T cell repertoires in COVID-19. Assay used: immunoSEQ multiplex PCR; TCRdb lists only in-frame clones, some missing. Counted here are approximately 300,000 clones, just under 90% occurring once; the ten biggest clones make up 1.5% to 2%. The source material was peripheral blood. The receptor set was obtained from a woman aged 25 to 45 with COVID-19, enrolled during active disease. CDR3s include the opening cysteine and the closing phenylalanine or tryptophan. A D gene is named only where the DNA matches it firmly. Some rows have no size entry. The others give once, few or many, or a class for an expanded clone.

j_call,clone_size,v_call,d_call,cdr3_nt,cdr3_aa
TRBJ2-3,NA,TRBV11-2,TRBD2,TGTGCCAGCAGCGAAGAACTAGCGGGTGAGACAGATACGCAGTATTTT,CASSEELAGETDTQYF
TRBJ1-2,NA,TRBV15,NA,TGTGCCACCAGCAGAGAGACAGGTTATGGCTACACCTTC,CATSRETGYGYTF
TRBJ2-3,NA,TRBV5-4,NA,TGTGCCAGCAGCTTTAGAGATACGCAGTATTTT,CASSFRDTQYF
TRBJ1-2,NA,TRBV29-1,NA,TGCAGCGTTCCCCTAGATGGCTACACCTTC,CSVPLDGYTF
TRBJ1-2,NA,TRBV19,TRBD1,TGTGCCAGTAGTACCCGGGACAGATACTACTATGGCTACACCTTC,CASSTRDRYYYGYTF
TRBJ1-5,NA,TRBV18,NA,TGTGCCAGCTCACCACCGAATAGCAGGGGAAGGAGCAATCAGCCCCAGCATTTT,CASSPPNSRGRSNQPQHF
TRBJ1-5,NA,TRBV19,TRBD1,TGTGCCAGTACCAGGGCAGGGGGGCTTTTGCCCCAGCATTTT,CASTRAGGLLPQHF
TRBJ2-3,NA,TRBV7-2,NA,TGTGCCAGCAGCTTACTTTTCAGCACAGATACGCAGTATTTT,CASSLLFSTDTQYF
TRBJ2-7,NA,TRBV7-6,TRBD1,TGTGCCAGCAGCTACCGACAGGGGGGCGAGCAGTACTTC,CASSYRQGGEQYF
TRBJ2-5,NA,TRBV4-1,TRBD2,TGCGCCAGCAGTACTGGACTAGCGGGGGGTTTTAGCGAGACCCAGTACTTC,CASSTGLAGGFSETQYF
TRBJ2-5,NA,TRBV5-1,TRBD2,TGCGCCAGCAGCTTATCGGCTAGCGGGGGTGAGACCCAGTACTTC,CASSLSASGGETQYF
TRBJ2-7,NA,TRBV7-2,NA,TGTGCCAGCAGCTTAGCGCAGGTCGCAACACCGCCCAGATCCTACGAGCAGTACTTC,CASSLAQVATPPRSYEQYF
TRBJ2-3,NA,TRBV11-3,NA,TGTGCCAGCAGCCAAGGACATTCGGGCCCAGATACGCAGTATTTT,CASSQGHSGPDTQYF
TRBJ1-2,NA,TRBV7-8,NA,TGTGCCAGCACCATTACGCGGGACGCGGGCTACACCTTC,CASTITRDAGYTF
TRBJ2-2,NA,TRBV7-3,NA,TGTGCCAGCAGTAAAAACGGGGAGTTCACCGGGGAGCTGTTTTTT,CASSKNGEFTGELFF
TRBJ2-3,once,TRBV24-1,TRBD2,TGTGCCACCAGTGAGGGGGGGTTGGGTCGCAGGGCAGATACGCAGTATTTT,CATSEGGLGRRADTQYF
TRBJ2-3,NA,TRBV7-3,TRBD2,TGTGCCAGCAGCTCCCGACTAGCGGGGGACCGCACAGATACGCAGTATTTT,CASSSRLAGDRTDTQYF
TRBJ1-2,NA,TRBV4-3,NA,TGCGCCAGCAGCCGAGGAGCTAACTATGGCTACACCTTC,CASSRGANYGYTF
TRBJ1-2,NA,TRBV7-9,NA,TGTGCCAGCACCAACCCCGGAGTGAATGGCTACACCTTC,CASTNPGVNGYTF
TRBJ1-1,NA,TRBV18,TRBD1,TGTGCCAGCTCACCAGGACAGGGAAACACTGAAGCTTTCTTT,CASSPGQGNTEAFF
TRBJ1-1,NA,TRBV5-6,TRBD1,TGTGCCAGCAGAGGGACAGGGAGGCCCAACACTGAAGCTTTCTTT,CASRGTGRPNTEAFF
TRBJ1-1,NA,TRBV2,NA,TGTGCCAGCAGTGAAAATCGGGAGGGTACTGAAGCTTTCTTT,CASSENREGTEAFF
TRBJ1-1,NA,TRBV6-5,NA,TGTGCCAGCAGTTCAGGGCAGAACACTGAAGCTTTCTTT,CASSSGQNTEAFF
TRBJ2-1,few,TRBV3-1/TRBV3-2,TRBD2,TGTGCCAGCAGCCCTCGGACTAGCATCTACAATGAGCAGTTCTTC,CASSPRTSIYNEQFF
TRBJ1-4,once,TRBV5-1,NA,TGCGCCAGCAGCCAACCCGGGTCAACTAATGAAAAACTGTTTTTT,CASSQPGSTNEKLFF
TRBJ1-2,few,TRBV5-6,NA,TGTGCCAGCAGCTCCCGCGACTATGGCTACACCTTC,CASSSRDYGYTF
TRBJ2-5,NA,TRBV11-3,TRBD1,TGTGCCAGCGCCCGGGACAGACAAGAGACCCAGTACTTC,CASARDRQETQYF
TRBJ2-6,NA,TRBV11-3,NA,TGTGCCAGCAGCCCCAGGGGGGTTGGGGCCAACGTCCTGACTTTC,CASSPRGVGANVLTF
TRBJ2-3,few,TRBV10-1,NA,TGCGCCAGCAGTGACATCCGCCTCGGTACGCAGTATTTT,CASSDIRLGTQYF
TRBJ2-2,NA,TRBV9,TRBD1,TGTGCCAGCAGCCCCCGACAGGGAGTGACCGGGGAGCTGTTTTTT,CASSPRQGVTGELFF
TRBJ1-1,NA,TRBV2,NA,TGTGCCAGCCTAACTGATAGCTTGAACACTGAAGCTTTCTTT,CASLTDSLNTEAFF
TRBJ2-1,NA,TRBV3-1/TRBV3-2,TRBD1,TGTGCCAGCAGCCGAGACAGGGGGTATTCGGGTGAGCAGTTCTTC,CASSRDRGYSGEQFF